This TCR beta chain was sequenced during a study of blood T cell repertoires in COVID-19. In the authors' methods: Nucleated cell number was recorded as an estimate derived from reference gene primer amplification. Profiling relied on immunoSEQ multiplex PCR, and the TCRdb table lists in-frame clones only, not all of them. From that table come the V and J calls and clone size; the DNA was used to work out D and trimming. The sample contains about 350,000 clones, about 88% of which appear only once. Recruits, aged roughly 18 to 90 years, lived in 20 to 30 US areas. Cohorts were based on clinical histories the participants reported. Within 2 weeks before study entry, exposed participants met a COVID-19 case. CDR1 is GTSNPN and CDR2 is SVGIG in the germline V gene (reference sequence). V lost 4 bases, J lost 0 bases, and 15 bases lay in between. This CDR3 has 15 amino acids.

The sequence derives from a woman aged 25 to 39 who had been exposed to COVID-19. Sequenced input: PBMCs or T cells enriched from blood (not recorded which). V and J are TRBV30 and TRBJ1-1; D possibly corresponds to TRBD1 (6 bases). The CDR3 spells CAWKTGIIMNTEAFF. The CDR3 DNA is TGTGCCTGGAAAACAGGGATTATAATGAACACTGAAGCTTTCTTT.